This T cell receptor (beta chain) was identified during a study of OX40 agonist ivuxolimab in advanced cancers. Study-level background: Ivuxolimab is an agonistic anti-OX40 (CD134) antibody, and patients were treated with it. General study results and limits: Expanded peripheral T cell antigen specificity was not determined.

The V and J ends lost 3 bases and 2 bases, in that order; junction bases with no gene match: 9. Germline V gene sequence: CDR1 SGHDN, CDR2 FVKESK. The CDR3 has 17 residues. This clone has only a few counts. Antigen: not known. Repertoires were generated with immunoSEQ multiplex PCR, while TCRdb's copy carries only in-frame clones and drops some. The sample includes 12,000 or so clones, roughly 80% seen only once; the top ten take roughly 29%. The origin of this receptor is an adult with an advanced solid tumor such as melanoma, head and neck, liver or kidney cancer. The chain combines TRBV14 with TRBJ2-1; 8 positions agree with TRBD2. The sequenced sample was CD4+ or CD8+ T cells sorted from blood, obtained in a trial of the OX40 agonist ivuxolimab. The CDR3 sequence: CASSQPSLAGAYNEQFF. The CDR3 DNA sequence: TGTGCCAGCAGCCAGCCATCGCTAGCGGGTGCCTACAATGAGCAGTTCTTC. Supplemented by reference TRBV14 and TRBJ2-1, the full variable domain reads EAGVTQFPSHSVIEKGQTVTLRCDPISGHDNLYWYRRVMGKEIKFLLHFVKESKQDESGMPNNRFLAERTGGTYSTLKVQPAELEDSGVYFCASSQPSLAGAYNEQFFGPGTRLTVL.